The sequence of this TCR beta chain was determined in a study of blood T cell repertoires in COVID-19. As for the study in general: The United States, Italy and Spain supplied acute and convalescent COVID-19 samples. T cells, B-cell-depleted T cells, or PBMCs provided the cDNA or gDNA that served as material.

The germline gives CDR1 SEHNR, CDR2 FQNEAQ (reference sequence). J lost 4 bases, V lost 5 bases, and 5 bases had no gene match. This CDR3 is 14 amino acids long. In the original analysis: Counts of nucleated cells, estimated from reference gene primer amplification, were obtained. The assay was immunoSEQ multiplex PCR, and TCRdb's table has in-frame clones only and misses some. V and J calls and clone size come straight from that table; D and trimming were deduced from the DNA. In the table there are around 200,000 clones, about four fifths of which are singletons. This chain uses TRBV7-9 with TRBJ1-1; TRBD1 aligns across 9 bases. The sequenced sample consisted of peripheral blood. The source is a man aged 50 to 60 with active or convalescent COVID-19. CDR3 loop: CASSADRGFTEAFF. The CDR3 DNA follows: TGTGCCAGCAGCGCGGACAGGGGTTTCACTGAAGCTTTCTTT. Supplemented by reference TRBV7-9 and TRBJ1-1, the full variable domain reads DTGVSQNPRHKITKRGQNVTFRCDPISEHNRLYWYRQTLGQGPEFLTYFQNEAQLEKSRLLSDRFSAERPKGSFSTLEIQRTEQGDSAMYLCASSADRGFTEAFFGQGTRLTVV.